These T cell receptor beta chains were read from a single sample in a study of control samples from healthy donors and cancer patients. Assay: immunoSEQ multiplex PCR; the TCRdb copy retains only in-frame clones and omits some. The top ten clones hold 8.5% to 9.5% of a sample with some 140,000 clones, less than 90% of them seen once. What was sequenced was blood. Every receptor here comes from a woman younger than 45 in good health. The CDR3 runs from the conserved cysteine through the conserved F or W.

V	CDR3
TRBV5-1	CASSKQTGLGNEQFF
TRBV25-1	CATRPGFLEQYF
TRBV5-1	CASTINALAGTDTQYF
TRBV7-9	CASQWGEAQQTQYF
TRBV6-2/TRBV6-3	CASSLGQVTDTQYF
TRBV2	CASTVDRANEKLFF
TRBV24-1	CATSEQRDRETQYF
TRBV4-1	CASSQFDTHGYTF
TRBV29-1	CSVDRGAGEQYF
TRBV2	CASRFDRNTEAFF
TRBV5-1	CASSLALDTGELFF
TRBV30	CAWTQTGGGEKLFF
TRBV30	CAWRAPGTRKNNEQFF